One T cell receptor (beta chain) is described in this entry. The antigen is undetermined. Its ends do not fully match the called genes, so a read error is possible. The data stem from a study of lymphopenia after photon versus proton radiotherapy. Points from the study as a whole: A bigger post-nadir fall in TCR diversity correlated inversely with survival time in deceased patients. After lymphocyte nadir, photon-treated repertoires showed oligoclonal expansion, especially CD8+ Temra. Under photons, naive T cells and diversity fell while effector/memory populations rose.

Sequencing used immunoSEQ multiplex PCR; TCRdb keeps in-frame clones, though not all of them. The sample lists tens of thousands of clones; 83% were seen once. The source is a man between 60 and 75 years old with pancreatic cancer. The material sequenced was peripheral blood, taken from a patient treated with proton-based radiotherapy.

CDR3 DNA sequence: TGTGCTAGCAGCTTAAACAGGGGGGAGACCCAGTACTTC. Translating it yields CASSLNRGETQYF. V usage is TRBV7-7 and J usage is TRBJ2-5, with 8 bases identical to TRBD1. Looked up from germline, CDR1 is SSHAT and CDR2 is FNYEAQ (reference sequence). There are 13 residues in the CDR3.